This passage covers 25 T cell receptor beta chains from one sample sequenced in a study of T cell changes during pregnancy in multiple sclerosis. Some clones are missing from TCRdb's copy, which holds only in-frame ones; the method was immunoSEQ multiplex PCR. The sample has some 42,000 clones, nearly 90% seen once. Sequenced here: CD4+ T cells from peripheral blood mononuclear cells, sampled after pregnancy. The receptors were gathered from a female donor with multiple sclerosis, enrolled in a pregnancy study.

The CDR3 is CASSVDPGQPSGTQYF. The CDR3 bases are TGTGCCAGCAGCGTAGACCCGGGACAGCCCTCGGGTACGCAGTATTTT. The rearrangement uses TRBV9 and TRBJ2-3, with TRBD1 identical over 7 bases. Losses at the gene ends were 0 bases for V and 8 bases for J; bases not matched to a gene: 12. Germline V CDR1 and CDR2: SGDLS, YYNGEE. This CDR3 comprises 16 residues.

The gene calls are TRBV4-3 and TRBJ2-2; the match to TRBD1 covers 9 bases. Germline V CDR1 and CDR2: LGHNA, YSLEER. This CDR3 is 16 amino acids long. After removal of 5 bases from V and 6 bases from J, the junction contained 10 bases not matched to a gene. The CDR3 DNA is TGCGCCAGCAGCACCCAGCCGGGACAGGGCCCCGGGGAGCTGTTTTTT. Translating it yields CASSTQPGQGPGELFF.

The gene calls are TRBV2 and TRBJ1-5; TRBD1 matches at 9 bases. In germline, CDR1 is SNHLY, CDR2 FYNNEI. Trimming at V came to 7 bases and at J to 7 bases, leaving 5 bases not matched to a gene. CDR3 length equals 13 residues. CDR3 sequence: CASNIQGAQPQHF. The CDR3 DNA is TGTGCCAGCAATATACAGGGGGCCCAGCCCCAGCATTTT.

The rearrangement uses TRBV5-1 and TRBJ1-1; possible D gene TRBD1, 6 bases. CDR3 length: 14 amino acids. Germline CDR1 is SGHRS and CDR2 is YFSETQ. V gave up 0 bases and J gave up 8 bases, with 14 bases separating them. CDR3 nucleotides: TGCGCCAGCAGCTTGGTAGCGGGACAAAGGGAAGCTTTCTTT. It translates to CASSLVAGQREAFF.

This chain links TRBV6-6 with TRBJ2-7; D possibly corresponds to TRBD1 (6 bases). Germline V gene data show CDR1 as MNHNY and CDR2 as SVGAGI (reference sequence). The CDR3 spans 14 residues. V lost 2 bases and J lost 1, with 9 bases in between. The CDR3 loop reads CASSYGGRSYEQYF. DNA for the CDR3: TGTGCCAGCAGTTACGGGGGCAGGTCCTACGAGCAGTACTTC.

This chain joins TRBV15 and TRBJ1-2; D is perhaps TRBD1 (6 bases). The CDR3 is 16 residues long. V was trimmed by 0 bases and J by 7 bases, leaving 18 bases between them. The germline V gene has CDR1 LNHNV and CDR2 YYDKDF (reference sequence). The CDR3 loop is CATSRDQEGGGAGYTF. CDR3 bases: TGTGCCACCAGCAGAGATCAAGAGGGAGGGGGAGCTGGCTACACCTTC.

The V call is TRBV14, the J call TRBJ2-1; maybe TRBD2 (6 bases). Germline CDR1 SGHDN, CDR2 FVKESK. Trimming cost V 0 bases and J 3 bases, with 18 bases left between them. This CDR3 contains 18 residues. The CDR3 DNA reads TGTGCCAGCAGCCAAGAGTCCAGTAAGACTAGAGGCTACAATGAGCAGTTCTTC. It yields the protein CASSQESSKTRGYNEQFF.

V usage is TRBV5-6 and J usage is TRBJ1-6; D is ambiguous. The germline gives CDR1 SGHDT, CDR2 YYEEEE. The CDR3 is 13 amino acids. Trimming stripped 6 bases from V and 7 bases from J, with 11 bases between. The CDR3 loop is CASKGGLNSPLHF. The CDR3, as DNA: TGTGCCAGCAAAGGAGGCCTCAATTCACCCCTCCACTTT.

The J gene is TRBJ2-7, the V gene TRBV28; the match to TRBD1 covers 10 bases. Germline V gene sequence: CDR1 MDHEN, CDR2 SYDVKM. CDR3 length: 15 amino acids. V trimming: 4 bases; J trimming: 3 bases; junction bases outside the gene matches: 6. The CDR3 loop reads CASSSSGTGDYEQYF. The CDR3 nucleotides are TGTGCCAGCAGTTCCTCCGGGACAGGGGACTACGAGCAGTACTTC.

The gene calls are TRBV19 and TRBJ1-6; 7 positions match TRBD1. The trim removed 5 bases at V and 8 bases at J, leaving 9 bases unmatched. The CDR3 length is 15 residues. Germline V gene sequence: CDR1 LNHDA, CDR2 SQIVND (reference sequence). The CDR3, as DNA: TGTGCCAGTAGTCCTACCCGACAGGGTGATTCACCCCTCCACTTT. This codes for CASSPTRQGDSPLHF.

With regard to this clone: Other DNA sequences of this sample code for an identical CDR3. The V gene is TRBV4-2, the J gene TRBJ2-5, with TRBD2 identical over 9 bases. Germline-derived CDR1 and CDR2 are LGHNA and YNFKEQ. This CDR3 region has 18 residues. J gave up 4 bases and V 3 bases, and 15 bases lay outside the gene matches. CDR3 DNA sequence: TGTGCCAGCAGCCAGGGGGGACTGGCGGGGGGGGAAGGAGAGACCCAGTACTTC. It encodes CASSQGGLAGGEGETQYF.

This clone has just one count. V and J are TRBV30 and TRBJ2-7; tentative D call: TRBD2 (6 bases). CDR1 is GTSNPN and CDR2 is SVGIG in the germline V gene (reference sequence). V was trimmed by 3 bases and J by 0 bases, leaving 15 bases between them. CDR3 length: 15 residues. The CDR3 DNA is TGTGCCTGGAGCCTCGGAGGGGCTAGCTCCTACGAGCAGTACTTC. It codes for CAWSLGGASSYEQYF.

The genes are TRBV10-3 and TRBJ2-1, with 8 bases matching TRBD1. Germline CDR1 and CDR2: ENHRY and SYGVKD. The CDR3 loop spans 13 amino acids. Trimming cost V 4 bases and J 9 bases; bases outside gene matches: 5. CDR3 amino acids: CAISGTQGAEQFF. The CDR3, as DNA: TGTGCCATCAGTGGGACCCAGGGGGCTGAGCAGTTCTTC.

V and J are TRBV30 and TRBJ2-2; D may be TRBD1 (6 bases). V was trimmed by 2 bases and J by 3 bases, leaving 13 bases between them. The CDR3 sequence is 15 residues long. The germline V gene encodes CDR1 GTSNPN and CDR2 SVGIG (reference sequence). The CDR3 here is CAWSTQGWDTGELFF. The CDR3 nucleotides read TGTGCCTGGAGTACCCAGGGGTGGGACACCGGGGAGCTGTTTTTT. Complete variable domain (other parts from reference TRBV30 and TRBJ2-2): SQTIHQWPATLVQPVGSPLSLECTVEGTSNPNLYWYRQAAGRGLQLLFYSVGIGQISSEVPQNLSASRPQDRQFILSSKKLLLSDSGFYLCAWSTQGWDTGELFFGEGSRLTVL.

This sequence joins TRBV18 and TRBJ2-2; 11 bases line up with TRBD1. J was trimmed by 6 bases and V by 2 bases; bases with no gene match: 2. The CDR3 contains 15 residues. Germline loops: CDR1 KGHSH, CDR2 LQKENI. The CDR3 loop is CASSPGQGASGELFF. Here the CDR3 DNA reads TGTGCCAGCTCACCAGGACAGGGGGCGTCCGGGGAGCTGTTTTTT.

This sequence joins TRBV9 and TRBJ2-3; 11 nucleotides line up with TRBD2. The germline gives CDR1 SGDLS, CDR2 YYNGEE. The CDR3 consists of 14 residues. Trimming cost V 0 bases and J 14 bases; bases outside gene matches: 8. For the CDR3, the DNA is TGTGCCAGCAGCGTAGTCGTTAGCGGGGGGGTGAGGTATTTT. Its protein product is CASSVVVSGGVRYF.

This clone appeared a single time. The genes are TRBV11-3 and TRBJ2-7; 8 nucleotides align to TRBD1. J was trimmed by 4 bases and V by 2 bases; bases with no gene match: 7. CDR3 length equals 15 residues. The germline CDR1 and CDR2 sequences are SGHNT and YENEEA. The CDR3 DNA reads TGTGCCAGCAGCTTACCATCGGGACAGGATTACGAGCAGTACTTC. This gives the protein CASSLPSGQDYEQYF.

The chain links TRBV6-6 to TRBJ2-5; D not certain. Trimming pared 6 bases from V and 5 bases from J, leaving 10 bases between. The CDR3 covers 12 residues. Germline loops: CDR1 MNHNY, CDR2 SVGAGI (reference sequence). CDR3 sequence reads: CASSPRVETQYF. The CDR3 DNA reads TGTGCCAGCAGCCCGAGAGTGGAGACCCAGTACTTC.

The chain employs TRBV11-2 and TRBJ2-2; a possible D gene is TRBD2 (5 bases). V was shortened by 1 base and J by 0 bases, with 12 bases between the two germline ends. Per the germline V gene, CDR1 is SGHAT and CDR2 is FQNNGV. This CDR3 region has 17 residues. CDR3 protein: CASSLVLDFTNTGELFF. The CDR3 nucleotides read TGTGCCAGCAGCTTAGTCCTGGACTTTACGAACACCGGGGAGCTGTTTTTT.

CDR3 loop: CASSRDRGEETQYF. The DNA for the CDR3 is TGTGCCAGCAGCAGGGACAGGGGGGAAGAGACCCAGTACTTC. V gene TRBV6-5 combines with J gene TRBJ2-5; the match to TRBD1 covers 11 bases. The CDR3 is 14 residues long. Trimming took 6 bases from V and 3 from J; bases not matched to a gene: 3. CDR1 and CDR2 from the germline V gene are MNHEY and SVGAGI.

This chain links TRBV18 with TRBJ2-5; 10 bases map to TRBD2. Germline V gene sequence: CDR1 KGHSH, CDR2 LQKENI. There are 14 residues in the CDR3. V shed 3 bases and J 5 bases; nucleotides not matched to a gene: 3. The chain's CDR3 is CASSPGLATETQYF. The DNA for the CDR3 is TGTGCCAGCTCACCGGGACTAGCGACGGAGACCCAGTACTTC. The variable domain in full, with the rest retrieved from reference TRBV18 and TRBJ2-5, is NAGVMQNPRHLVRRRGQEARLRCSPMKGHSHVYWYRQLPEEGLKFMVYLQKENIIDESGMPKERFSAEFPKEGPSILRIQQVVRGDSAAYFCASSPGLATETQYFGPGTRLLVL.

The rearrangement links TRBV7-9 to TRBJ2-7; 7 bases align to TRBD1. The V gene end was trimmed by 6 bases and the J gene end by 0 bases; junction bases not matched to a gene: 8. Looked up from germline, CDR1 is SEHNR and CDR2 is FQNEAQ (reference sequence). This CDR3 spans 15 amino acids. The CDR3 DNA is TGTGCCAGCAGTCCCGGACAGGCGTACTCCTACGAGCAGTACTTC. Translated: CASSPGQAYSYEQYF.

The chain has TRBV7-2 and TRBJ2-7, with 7 nucleotides matching TRBD1. Looked up from germline, CDR1 is SGHTA and CDR2 is FQGNSA. The V gene end was trimmed by 6 bases and the J gene end by 3 bases; junction bases not matched to a gene: 11. The CDR3 has 15 residues. CDR3 nucleotide sequence: TGTGCCAGCAGTCCGACAGGGTTTCAAGGCTACGAGCAGTACTTC. This encodes CASSPTGFQGYEQYF.

This rearrangement joins TRBV6-7 to TRBJ2-5, with TRBD2 as a possible D gene (6 bases). TRBV6-7 counts as an open reading frame of uncertain function. The CDR3 is 14 residues long. Between the trimmed V and J ends, which lost 4 bases and 1 base, there was a span of 10 bases. CDR3 loop: CASSSRGGQETQYF. The CDR3 coding sequence is TGTGCCAGCAGTTCTAGGGGAGGCCAAGAGACCCAGTACTTC.

The V gene is TRBV5-1, the J gene TRBJ1-4, with 8 bases matching TRBD1. V was pared by 0 bases and J by 4 bases, with 8 bases of the junction left unmatched. From germline, CDR1 is SGHRS and CDR2 YFSETQ. The CDR3 is 17 amino acids. Here the CDR3 reads CASSLGQGSVFNEKLFF. The DNA for the CDR3 is TGCGCCAGCAGCTTGGGACAGGGGTCCGTCTTTAATGAAAAACTGTTTTTT.